Below, 19 T cell receptor beta chains from the same sample are listed, as sequenced in a study of read filtering for tumor transcriptome and immune sequencing (dated by TCRdb to about 2020). The run used an Illumina HiSeq 4000. TCR libraries were constructed from 400 ng RNA using the Immunoverse kit, and molecular barcoded adaptors covering alpha/delta and beta/gamma chains were employed. Using fastp trimming at Q25 and MiXCR clonotype assembly, TCRdb reanalyzed the public sequencing data and kept in-frame beta chains. Here each entry gathers all rows of one CDR3 protein and keeps the most common genes and DNA. This sample is represented by 35,000 to 40,000 distinct CDR3 sequences; roughly 15% of them were singletons. The top ten hold 25% to 35% of the sample. The sequenced sample consisted of a population of CD138-negative cells sorted from bone marrow. Reading the label with the study, this specimen's cell subset or site is: bone marrow mononuclear cells depleted of CD138+ plasma/myeloma cells by negative magnetic selection. The source of these receptors is a donor aged 40 or over with multiple myeloma.

In its sample, this clonotype was seen many times. This sequence joins TRBV3-1 and TRBJ1-6, with unresolved D. Trimming removed 0 bases at V and 8 bases at J, with 5 bases between. CDR3 length: 13 residues. Germline values: CDR1 LGHDT, CDR2 YNNKEL (reference sequence). The CDR3 DNA sequence: TGTGCCAGCAGCCAAGATATGTATTCACCCCTCCACTTT. It codes for CASSQDMYSPLHF. Variable domain in full (rest from reference TRBV3-1 and TRBJ1-6): DTAVSQTPKYLVTQMGNDKSIKCEQNLGHDTMYWYKQDSKKFLKIMFSYNNKELIINETVPNRFSPKSPDKAHLNLHINSLELGDSAVYFCASSQDMYSPLHFGNGTRLTVT.

As for this clonotype: This likely stems from a read error, as it lies one base from a far larger clone. The missing conserved phenylalanine or tryptophan at the end of this CDR3 makes a read error likely. The chain uses TRBV7-2 and TRBJ2-1, with TRBD2 as a possible D gene (6 bases). V lost 3 bases, J lost 6 bases, and 24 bases lay in between. The CDR3 runs to 18 residues. Germline assignment: CDR1 SGHTA and CDR2 FQGNSA. The CDR3 is CASSLAGVREFLGNEQFY. The CDR3 DNA reads as TGTGCCAGCAGCTTGGCTGGGGTGCGGGAATTCCTAGGCAATGAGCAGTTCTAC.

CDR3 amino acids: CASGDRLYHEQFF. For the CDR3, the DNA is TGTGCCAGCGGCGACAGGCTATACCATGAGCAGTTCTTC. V usage is TRBV12-3 or TRBV12-4 and J usage is TRBJ2-1, with D maybe TRBD1 (6 bases). CDR3 length: 13 amino acids. V was shortened by 8 bases and J by 8 bases, with 16 bases between the two germline ends.

In the case of this clonotype: A much larger clone is a single base away; this may be a read error. The chain links TRBV28 to TRBJ1-2, with TRBD1 as a possible D gene (5 bases). The CDR3 sequence is 14 residues long. Germline V gene data show CDR1 as MDHEN and CDR2 as SYDVKM. CDR3 bases: TGTGCCGGCAGTTTCCAGGGTAGTGGCTATGGCTACACCTTC. It encodes CAGSFQGSGYGYTF.

This clonotype was observed at least ten times. The chain combines TRBV5-8 with TRBJ2-2, with 11 positions matching TRBD2. Per the germline V gene, CDR1 is SGHTS and CDR2 is YDEGEE. The junction had 3 bases not matched to a gene; V was cut back by 2 bases and J by 3 bases. This CDR3 contains 16 residues. The CDR3 sequence: CASSLVAGGYTGELFF. Written as DNA, the CDR3 is TGTGCCAGCAGCTTAGTAGCGGGAGGGTACACCGGGGAGCTGTTTTTT.

This clonotype was detected ten times or more. The chain employs TRBV29-1 and TRBJ1-1; D remains unclear. Germline CDR1 reads SQVTM; CDR2 reads ANQGSEA. The CDR3 sequence is 13 residues long. Trimming removed 6 bases at V and 1 base at J, with 12 bases between. The DNA for the CDR3 is TGCAGCGTACAGACACTCCCGAACACTGAAGCTTTCTTT. Encoded protein: CSVQTLPNTEAFF. Full variable domain (missing parts from reference TRBV29-1 and TRBJ1-1): SAVISQKPSRDICQRGTSLTIQCQVDSQVTMMFWYRQQPGQSLTLIATANQGSEATYESGFVIDKFPISRPNLTFSTLTVSNMSPEDSSIYLCSVQTLPNTEAFFGQGTRLTVV.

This clonotype showed up many times. The rearrangement links TRBV28 to TRBJ2-7; D gene uncertain. V was shortened by 3 bases and J by 4 bases, with 13 bases between the two germline ends. From germline, CDR1 is MDHEN and CDR2 SYDVKM. The CDR3 runs 14 residues. The CDR3 spells CASSLALQEYEQYF. The CDR3 DNA is TGTGCCAGCAGTTTGGCACTCCAGGAGTACGAGCAGTACTTC. The whole variable domain, filled in from reference TRBV28 and TRBJ2-7, reads DVKVTQSSRYLVKRTGEKVFLECVQDMDHENMFWYRQDPGLGLRLIYFSYDVKMKEKGDIPEGYSVSREKKERFSLILESASTNQTSMYLCASSLALQEYEQYFGPGTRLTVT.

This clonotype was detected many times. The chain combines TRBV4-3 with TRBJ2-3, with no clear D. CDR3 length equals 15 residues. Germline V gene sequence: CDR1 LGHNA, CDR2 YSLEER. V dropped 0 bases and J dropped 0 bases, with 7 bases sitting between them. The CDR3 sequence is CASSQEALSTDTQYF. The DNA of the CDR3 is TGCGCCAGCAGCCAAGAGGCGTTAAGCACAGATACGCAGTATTTT.

This clonotype was seen at least ten times. The rearrangement uses TRBV5-1 and TRBJ2-7, with unresolved D. Trimming removed 4 bases from V and 4 bases from J, with 15 bases in between. CDR1 SGHRS and CDR2 YFSETQ come from the germline V gene. The length of the CDR3 is 14 residues. CDR3 residues: CASSLSYVGYEQYF. The CDR3 DNA is TGCGCCAGCAGCCTGTCGTACGTAGGGTACGAGCAGTACTTC.

This clonotype was detected many times. The chain uses TRBV20-1 and TRBJ1-2; 7 bases are a match to TRBD1. V shed 6 bases, J shed 4 bases, and the junction held 11 bases outside the gene matches. In germline, CDR1 is DFQATT, CDR2 SNEGSKA (reference sequence). There are 14 residues in the CDR3. Here the CDR3 reads CSAETAQGFYGYTF. The DNA of the CDR3 is TGCAGTGCCGAGACCGCACAGGGGTTCTATGGCTACACCTTC.

This clonotype was recorded at least ten times. The chain couples TRBV28 to TRBJ2-5; 7 bases match TRBD1. V lost 8 bases and J lost 4; bases outside the gene matches: 4. CDR1 is MDHEN, CDR2 SYDVKM, per germline. This CDR3 is built from 12 residues. This CDR3 reads CASGDRIETQYF. In DNA form, the CDR3 reads TGTGCCAGCGGGGACAGAATAGAGACCCAGTACTTC.

This clonotype was observed at least ten times. The junction differs from germline at one of its ends, possibly a read error. The rearrangement uses TRBV6-4 and TRBJ2-1; D uncertain. CDR1 and CDR2 from the germline V gene are MRHNA and SNTAGT. The CDR3 has 11 residues. The CDR3 DNA sequence: TGTGCCAGCACGTCGTGTTATGAGCAGTCCTTC. Translated, it gives CASTSCYEQSF.

This clonotype has at least ten counts. This sequence joins TRBV4-1 and TRBJ2-1, with TRBD2 matching over 11 bases. V was clipped by 0 bases and J by 12 bases; unmatched bases: 10. Per the germline V gene, CDR1 is MGHRA and CDR2 is YSYEKL. CDR3 size: 16 residues. The CDR3 DNA reads TGCGCCAGCAGCCAAGATTGGGCTAGCGGGAGGCCACCGCAGTTCTTC. Translating it yields CASSQDWASGRPPQFF.

Many counts were recorded for this clonotype. The gene calls are TRBV6-1 and TRBJ2-7, with TRBD1 matching over 8 bases. The CDR3 covers 17 residues. CDR1 MNHNS and CDR2 SASEGT come from the germline V gene. V shed 3 bases, J shed 5 bases, and the junction held 15 bases outside the gene matches. The CDR3 nucleotides read TGTGCCAGCAGTGATTTTTACCGGGACAGGTCGTACCACGAGCAGTACTTC. This gives the protein CASSDFYRDRSYHEQYF.

Many counts were recorded for this clonotype. The chain employs TRBV12-3 or TRBV12-4 and TRBJ2-1; no firm D call. This CDR3 region has 11 residues. Trimming removed 11 bases from V and 4 bases from J, with 9 bases in between. CDR3 sequence reads: CASEGYNEQFF. Here the CDR3 DNA reads TGTGCCTCGGAAGGGTACAATGAGCAGTTCTTC.

The chain couples TRBV29-1 to TRBJ2-7, with D unresolved. CDR3 length: 11 residues. Trimming stripped 1 base from V and 9 bases from J, with 10 bases between. Germline V gene lookup returns CDR1 SQVTM and CDR2 ANQGSEA. The CDR3: CSVEARGGQYF. In nucleotides, the CDR3 is TGCAGCGTTGAAGCCCGAGGCGGGCAGTACTTC.

This clonotype was counted ten times or more. The genes are TRBV15 and TRBJ2-2; D is perhaps TRBD1 (5 bases). V was cut by 6 bases and J by 1 base, with 18 bases left in between. From germline, CDR1 is LNHNV and CDR2 YYDKDF (reference sequence). The CDR3 has 17 residues. CDR3 nucleotides: TGTGCCACCAGAGATAGAAACCAAGGGGAGAACACCGGGGAGCTGTTTTTT. Protein sequence: CATRDRNQGENTGELFF.

The CDR3 loop reads CASSKGRRENGGELFF. The CDR3 DNA reads TGTGCCAGTAGTAAGGGACGGCGCGAAAATGGCGGGGAGCTGTTTTTT. The V and J genes are TRBV19 and TRBJ2-2; D possibly matches TRBD1 or TRBD2 (5 bases each). With 4 bases removed from V and 7 bases from J, the gap between germline ends came to 19 bases. The V gene's germline CDR1 is LNHDA and CDR2 SQIVND (reference sequence). CDR3 length equals 16 residues.

This clonotype was counted ten times or more. V usage is TRBV6-1 and J usage is TRBJ1-4; 11 nucleotides agree with TRBD1. The germline CDR1 and CDR2 sequences are MNHNS and SASEGT. The V gene end was trimmed by 6 bases and the J gene end by 7 bases; junction bases not matched to a gene: 4. The CDR3 contains 14 residues. The CDR3 DNA reads TGTGCCAGCAGCCCCGGGACAGGGGGTGAAAAACTGTTTTTT. It translates to CASSPGTGGEKLFF.